The sequence of this TCR beta chain was determined in a study of blood T cell repertoires in COVID-19 (dated by TCRdb to about 2020). Background for the entire study: The collaborator samples originated in the United States, Italy and Spain and spanned the acute and convalescent phases of COVID-19. The prospective study material was composed of cDNA or gDNA derived from T cells, B-cell-depleted T cells, or PBMCs. The dataset comprised deeply sampled blood TCRbeta repertoires from subjects exposed to, actively infected with, or recovered from COVID-19. The repertoires were made available in a free public database intended to serve as a resource for research on the immune response to SARS-CoV-2. The samples were drawn from the first 160 participants of the ongoing ImmuneRACE study and from 1,254 subjects provided by 6 global collaborators. The sample metadata nearly always contained a de-identified subject ID, COVID-19 status, age in years and sex. Where available, HLA class I and class II types were taken from metadata supplied by the sample provider and were not determined by assay-based typing. Overall study outcomes, separate from this receptor: How much clinical and demographic metadata was included differed by source and by participant, and the metadata was provided uncurated.

Enrolling through a virtual design, the prospective study's participants ranged in age from roughly 18 to 90 years and lived across 20 to 25 United States geographic areas. To assign participants to cohorts, the prospective study relied on clinical history that participants themselves reported in a screening survey and a study questionnaire. Recovered participants in ImmuneRACE Cohort 3 were defined by two consecutive negative NP/OP PCR tests, clearance by a healthcare professional, or resolution of symptoms. Mobile phlebotomists in the prospective study collected whole blood, serum and a nasopharyngeal or oropharyngeal swab from every participant. Participants in the prospective study had the option to provide additional blood draws and questionnaires over a roughly 2-month period. Prospective study blood samples were shipped either frozen or at room temperature before DNA extraction. TCRbeta CDR3 regions were amplified from genomic DNA using the immunoSEQ Assay, a bias-controlled multiplex PCR. The source study handled its data this way. The number of nucleated cells in each sample was estimated by amplification of reference gene primers within the assay. To quantify the absolute abundance of each unique TCRbeta CDR3 rearrangement, sequence reads were collapsed and filtered. Productive Simpson clonality was computed per sample as the square root of Simpson's diversity index over productive rearrangements. TCRdb's version of the immuneACCESS table is confined to in-frame rearrangements and falls short of the full clone set. An unresolved V gene accounts for under half of the shortfall where checked; the remainder is of unknown origin. D and trimming were read from the DNA, whereas the V and J calls and clone size are those reported in that table. This sample gives about 200,000 clones in total; around 92% of them show up just once. The top ten clones comprise over 7% of the sample.

As regards this clone: Its antigen specificity is not known. Base qualities are missing; no much larger clone stands one base away.

The germline V gene (reference sequence) specifies PRHDT as CDR1 and FYEKMQ as CDR2. Measured from the cysteine to the phenylalanine, the CDR3 is 14 residues long. Only the CDR3 DNA is retained, 42 bases long and in frame from the first base. Trimmed from V: 4 bases; trimmed from J: 9 bases; junction bases lacking a gene match: 3. The chain joins TRBV13 to TRBJ1-6; 10 bases in between match TRBD1. This sequence originates from a woman in her late teens or twenties who had recovered from COVID-19. Sequencing used PBMCs or T cells enriched from blood (not recorded which). The CDR3 protein: CASSYGQGGSPLHF. The nucleotide sequence is TGTGCCAGCAGCTACGGACAGGGGGGTTCACCCCTCCACTTT.